This T cell receptor (beta chain) was identified during a study of Tregs in tolerant kidney transplant recipients. Across the study: Mixed chimerism was transient after nonmyeloablative marrow transplants from related graft donors.

V was clipped by 3 bases and J by 4 bases, with 12 bases between them. CDR1 is SQVTM and CDR2 is ANQGSEA in the germline V gene. The CDR3 is made up of 14 amino acids. Measured with immunoSEQ multiplex PCR; TCRdb has only the in-frame clones, and not every one. The sample lists some 66,000 clones; roughly 92% were seen once. Unstimulated Tregs (CD4+CD25+CD127-) and CD4+CD25- non-Tregs were sorted from PBMCs. The starting material was CD8+ T cells from blood, obtained before the transplant. This sequence joins TRBV29-1 and TRBJ2-2; possible D gene TRBD2, 7 bases. The TCR sequence derives from a human donor who received a combined kidney and bone marrow transplant. The CDR3 here is CSVDPGGATGELFF. CDR3 sequence (DNA): TGCAGCGTTGATCCGGGGGGCGCCACCGGGGAGCTGTTTTTT.